The clone carrying this T cell receptor beta chain was recorded a few times. TCRdb processed the 5' RACE reads anew with MiXCR; each CDR3 protein has one entry. The table has about 92,000 distinct CDR3 sequences, 12% seen once. These data come from a study of spatial heterogeneity in lung cancer. For the study at large: The study consistently detected more beta-chain than alpha-chain sequences.

Time point of the sample: sample taken at primary tumor resection. CDR1 is DFQATT and CDR2 is SNEGSKA in the germline V gene (reference sequence). J was trimmed by 1 base and V by 3 bases; bases with no gene match: 3. The CDR3 extends over 16 amino acids. Material: PBMCs, obtained at surgery. The clonotype was recovered from a male donor with early-stage non-small cell lung cancer. The chain couples TRBV20-1 to TRBJ2-2; 12 bases match TRBD2. The CDR3 sequence: CSASTSGRRNTGELFF. The CDR3 DNA follows: TGCAGTGCTAGTACTAGCGGGAGGAGGAACACCGGGGAGCTGTTTTTT.